These T cell receptor beta chains were read from a single sample in a study of cytomegalovirus exposure and HLA in healthy donors. Method: immunoSEQ multiplex PCR; TCRdb's copy keeps in-frame clones and lacks some. Of 130,000 to 150,000 clones in the sample, less than 85% were seen once. The sample consisted of PBMCs. Receptors were obtained from a man between 40 and 49 years old in good health and CMV-seropositive. CDR3s include the opening cysteine and the closing phenylalanine or tryptophan. The order of the fields is clone size, D gene, V gene, J gene, CDR3 protein, CDR3 DNA. A D gene is named only where the DNA matches it firmly. The size entry is marked missing in some rows and otherwise reads once, few, many or a size class.

>.|TRBD1|TRBV4-1|TRBJ2-5
CASSPDRVGTQYF
TGCGCCAGCAGCCCAGACAGGGTAGGGACCCAGTACTTC
>.|.|TRBV18|TRBJ1-1
CASSLDSRGTEAFF
TGTGCCAGCTCACTCGATTCTCGGGGTACTGAAGCTTTCTTT
>few|.|TRBV5-1|TRBJ2-7
CASSLGFGQRYEQYF
TGCGCCAGCAGCTTGGGGTTCGGACAGAGGTACGAGCAGTACTTC
>.|.|TRBV5-1|TRBJ1-2
CASSLELGGANYGYTF
TGCGCCAGCAGCTTGGAGCTCGGGGGGGCTAACTATGGCTACACCTTC
>.|.|TRBV6-6|TRBJ1-1
CASSATKGGLGEAFF
TGTGCCAGCAGCGCTACCAAAGGGGGATTAGGTGAAGCTTTCTTT
>few|.|TRBV4-3|TRBJ2-4
CASSQGQKNIQYF
TGCGCCAGCAGCCAAGGCCAGAAAAACATTCAGTACTTC
>.|TRBD1|TRBV4-2|TRBJ1-1
CASSQDGTAVNTEAFF
TGTGCCAGCAGCCAAGATGGGACAGCCGTGAACACTGAAGCTTTCTTT
>.|TRBD1|TRBV5-1|TRBJ2-7
CASSITGTGETEQYF
TGCGCCAGCAGCATAACCGGGACAGGGGAGACCGAGCAGTACTTC
>.|TRBD2|TRBV7-2|TRBJ2-2
CASSLTSGNTGELFF
TGTGCCAGCAGCTTAACTAGCGGGAACACCGGGGAGCTGTTTTTT
>.|.|TRBV7-2|TRBJ1-1
CASSPPDRNTEAFF
TGTGCCAGCAGCCCTCCGGACAGGAACACTGAAGCTTTCTTT
>.|TRBD2|TRBV5-4|TRBJ2-3
CASSSAAGGTDTQYF
TGTGCCAGCAGCTCCGCAGCGGGGGGCACAGATACGCAGTATTTT
>few|.|TRBV7-9|TRBJ1-3
CASSPWTVNPGNTIYF
TGTGCCAGCAGCCCGTGGACAGTAAACCCTGGAAACACCATATATTTT
>.|TRBD1|TRBV5-1|TRBJ1-2
CASSLDRGKGYTF
TGCGCCAGCAGCTTGGACAGGGGGAAGGGCTACACCTTC
>once|TRBD1|TRBV7-9|TRBJ1-1
CASSLGDSYMNTEAFF
TGTGCCAGCAGCTTAGGGGACAGCTACATGAACACTGAAGCTTTCTTT
>.|TRBD1|TRBV6-5|TRBJ2-7
CASSRTGSYEQYF
TGTGCCAGTTCCCGGACAGGATCCTACGAGCAGTACTTC
>.|TRBD2|TRBV7-2|TRBJ2-3
CASSLSFSGGGSTDTQYF
TGTGCCAGCAGCTTAAGCTTTTCCGGCGGGGGGAGCACAGATACGCAGTATTTT
>few|TRBD1|TRBV6-1|TRBJ1-4
CASSGYGTGGPNEKLFF
TGTGCCAGCAGTGGTTATGGGACAGGGGGGCCTAATGAAAAACTGTTTTTT
>.|TRBD1|TRBV5-1|TRBJ2-5
CASSLDLGQTRVGETQYF
TGCGCCAGCAGCTTGGACCTGGGACAGACAAGAGTCGGCGAGACCCAGTACTTC
>once|.|TRBV28|TRBJ1-2
CASSLRAGDGYTF
TGTGCCAGCAGTTTGAGGGCAGGGGATGGCTACACCTTC
>.|TRBD1|TRBV6-1|TRBJ2-7
CASSKGQGYEQYF
TGTGCCAGCAGCAAGGGACAGGGCTACGAGCAGTACTTC
>.|.|TRBV7-2|TRBJ1-4
CASSLVAAGTTNEKLFF
TGTGCCAGCAGCTTAGTGGCCGCAGGGACAACTAATGAAAAACTGTTTTTT
>.|TRBD1|TRBV5-1|TRBJ1-1
CASSLGGGRNTEAFF
TGCGCCAGCAGCTTGGGAGGGGGCAGGAACACTGAAGCTTTCTTT
>.|TRBD2|TRBV28|TRBJ2-3
CASSSSLAGWASTDTQYF
TGTGCCAGCAGTTCGTCCCTAGCGGGGTGGGCGAGCACAGATACGCAGTATTTT
>.|.|TRBV18|TRBJ1-2
CASSPMGKPSGNYGYTF
TGTGCCAGCTCACCAATGGGAAAACCGAGCGGAAACTATGGCTACACCTTC
>.|TRBD1|TRBV18|TRBJ1-1
CASSTGQGGMKNTEAFF
TGTGCCAGCTCAACCGGACAGGGGGGGATGAAGAACACTGAAGCTTTCTTT
>.|TRBD1|TRBV28|TRBJ1-4
CASLTRRGLGEKLFF
TGTGCCAGCCTTACCCGTAGGGGGCTAGGTGAAAAACTGTTTTTT
>once|.|TRBV5-1|TRBJ2-7
CASRIPGRHEQYF
TGCGCCAGCCGAATCCCGGGTAGGCACGAGCAGTACTTC
>.|TRBD1|TRBV27|TRBJ2-5
CASSPLGQGDIRETQYF
TGTGCCAGCAGTCCCCTCGGACAGGGAGACATAAGAGAGACCCAGTACTTC
>.|TRBD1|TRBV19|TRBJ1-5
CASSMVRGLENQPQHF
TGTGCCAGTAGTATGGTCAGGGGGCTGGAAAATCAGCCCCAGCATTTT
>.|.|TRBV19|TRBJ1-2
CASSTTSQTRDGYTF
TGTGCCAGTAGTACAACATCCCAGACTAGGGATGGCTACACCTTC
>.|.|TRBV5-1|TRBJ1-1
CASSSGQENTEAFF
TGCGCCAGCAGCTCAGGACAAGAGAACACTGAAGCTTTCTTT
>.|.|TRBV19|TRBJ1-2
CASSIWEGNGYTF
TGTGCCAGTAGTATCTGGGAGGGGAATGGCTACACCTTC
>.|.|TRBV15|TRBJ2-5
CATSRGGQETQYF
TGTGCCACCAGTCGTGGCGGGCAAGAGACCCAGTACTTC
>.|TRBD1|TRBV28|TRBJ2-3
CASRSGTASTDTQYF
TGTGCCAGCAGATCCGGGACAGCTAGCACAGATACGCAGTATTTT
>.|.|TRBV11-3|TRBJ2-3
CASSLVSTDTQYF
TGTGCCAGCAGCTTAGTCTCCACAGATACGCAGTATTTT
>.|TRBD2|TRBV7-9|TRBJ2-1
CASSWSGGSSYNEQFF
TGTGCCAGCAGCTGGAGCGGGGGGAGCTCCTACAATGAGCAGTTCTTC
>.|.|TRBV6-5|TRBJ1-2
CASTDTREDYGYTF
TGTGCCAGCACCGACACCAGGGAGGACTATGGCTACACCTTC
>.|.|TRBV6-5|TRBJ2-1
CASSYRGAYNEQFF
TGTGCCAGCAGTTATAGGGGCGCCTACAATGAGCAGTTCTTC
>.|.|TRBV9|TRBJ2-6
CASSVGTAGANVLTF
TGTGCCAGCAGCGTAGGGACAGCTGGGGCCAACGTCCTGACTTTC
>.|.|TRBV19|TRBJ2-3
CASSIDLGRSTDTQYF
TGTGCCAGTAGTATAGATCTGGGGCGGAGCACAGATACGCAGTATTTT
>.|TRBD1|TRBV28|TRBJ1-1
CASSGQVFTTEAFF
TGTGCCAGCAGTGGACAGGTCTTCACCACTGAAGCTTTCTTT
>.|TRBD1|TRBV18|TRBJ1-4
CASSPGTGEEKLFF
TGTGCCAGCTCACCAGGTACAGGGGAAGAAAAACTGTTTTTT
>.|TRBD2|TRBV30|TRBJ2-3
CAWSFLAGGPGDTQYF
TGTGCCTGGAGTTTCCTAGCGGGAGGTCCCGGGGATACGCAGTATTTT
>few|.|TRBV21-1|TRBJ1-5
CASSNSGQGRYSNQPQHF
TGTGCCAGCAGCAACTCGGGACAGGGGAGGTATAGCAATCAGCCCCAGCATTTT
>.|.|TRBV9|TRBJ1-4
CASSVTGEEKLFF
TGTGCCAGCAGCGTAACGGGTGAGGAAAAACTGTTTTTT
>.|.|TRBV7-9|TRBJ2-7
CASTSLSARADEQYF
TGTGCCAGCACCAGCTTGTCGGCCAGGGCTGACGAGCAGTACTTC
>.|.|TRBV19|TRBJ1-5
CASRDLSGANQPQHF
TGTGCCAGTAGAGATCTGTCAGGGGCCAATCAGCCCCAGCATTTT
>.|.|TRBV2|TRBJ2-2
CASSVRGGELFF
TGTGCCAGCAGTGTAAGGGGAGGGGAGCTGTTTTTT
>.|TRBD1|TRBV4-3|TRBJ2-4
CASSQAGGKNIQYF
TGCGCCAGCAGCCAAGCAGGGGGCAAAAACATTCAGTACTTC
>.|.|TRBV7-9|TRBJ1-1
CASSLGGGTNTEAFF
TGTGCCAGCAGCCTGGGGGGAGGGACCAACACTGAAGCTTTCTTT
>.|TRBD2|TRBV5-1|TRBJ2-5
CASSLGEGLAGVQETQYF
TGCGCCAGCAGCTTGGGGGAAGGACTAGCGGGAGTGCAAGAGACCCAGTACTTC
>.|TRBD1|TRBV11-2|TRBJ2-7
CASSLSTGTGRYEQYF
TGTGCCAGCAGCCTTTCGACCGGGACAGGACGCTACGAGCAGTACTTC
>.|.|TRBV7-9|TRBJ2-7
CASSTSLAGRPYEQYF
TGTGCCAGCAGCACATCGCTCGCAGGAAGGCCCTACGAGCAGTACTTC
>.|TRBD1|TRBV7-7|TRBJ2-2
CASSRTGGQNTGELFF
TGTGCTAGCAGCCGGACAGGGGGTCAGAACACCGGGGAGCTGTTTTTT
>.|.|TRBV19|TRBJ1-1
CASNSGAQGEAFF
TGTGCCAGTAACTCAGGGGCTCAGGGGGAAGCTTTCTTT